This T cell receptor (beta chain) was recovered during a study of T cell repertoires and HLA-DP antigens. This clone came up a few times. Its antigen is not identified. CDR1 MNHEY and CDR2 SVGAGI come from the germline V gene. The CDR3 runs 14 residues. V trimming: 7 bases; J trimming: 5 bases; junction bases outside the gene matches: 9. Assay: immunoSEQ multiplex PCR; the TCRdb copy retains only in-frame clones and omits some. The data hold roughly 110,000 clones, with around 92% observed a single time. Sequences were obtained from CD4+ T cells from PBMCs. This chain links TRBV6-5 with TRBJ1-2, with 8 bases fitting TRBD1. The receptor comes from a woman aged 18-29 years in good health and CMV-seronegative. As DNA, the CDR3 is TGTGCCAGCACCCTGACAGGGGCGGAGTATGGCTACACCTTC. Its translation: CASTLTGAEYGYTF.